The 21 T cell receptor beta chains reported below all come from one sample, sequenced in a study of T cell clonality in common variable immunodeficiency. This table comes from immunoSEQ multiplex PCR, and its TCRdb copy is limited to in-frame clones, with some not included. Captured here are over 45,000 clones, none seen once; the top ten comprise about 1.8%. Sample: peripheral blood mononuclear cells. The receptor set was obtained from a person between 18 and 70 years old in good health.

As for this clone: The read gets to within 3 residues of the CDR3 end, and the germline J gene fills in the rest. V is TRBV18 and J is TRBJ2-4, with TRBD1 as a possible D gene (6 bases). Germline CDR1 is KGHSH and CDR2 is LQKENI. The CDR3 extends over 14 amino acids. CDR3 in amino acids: CASSPEARGYGQYF. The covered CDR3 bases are TGTGCCAGCTCACCGGAGGCCAGGGGCTATGGT. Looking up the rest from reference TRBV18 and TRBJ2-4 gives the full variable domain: NAGVMQNPRHLVRRRGQEARLRCSPMKGHSHVYWYRQLPEEGLKFMVYLQKENIIDESGMPKERFSAEFPKEGPSILRIQQVVRGDSAAYFCASSPEARGYGQYFGAGTRLSVL.

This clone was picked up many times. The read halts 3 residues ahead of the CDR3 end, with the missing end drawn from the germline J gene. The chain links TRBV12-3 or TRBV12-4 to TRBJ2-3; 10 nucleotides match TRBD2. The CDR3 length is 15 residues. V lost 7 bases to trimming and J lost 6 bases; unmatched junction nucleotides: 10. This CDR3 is CASNVAGGIGDTQYF. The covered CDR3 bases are TGTGCCAGCAACGTAGCGGGGGGAATAGGGGATACG.

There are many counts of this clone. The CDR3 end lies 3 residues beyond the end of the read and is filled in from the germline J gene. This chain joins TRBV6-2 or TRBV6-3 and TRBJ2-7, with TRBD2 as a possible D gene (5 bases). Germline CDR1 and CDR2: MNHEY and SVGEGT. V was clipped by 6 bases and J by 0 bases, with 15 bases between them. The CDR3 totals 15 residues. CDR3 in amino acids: CASSRLAQSSYEQYF. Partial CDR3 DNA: TGTGCCAGCAGCCGCTTAGCGCAGAGCTCCTACGAG.

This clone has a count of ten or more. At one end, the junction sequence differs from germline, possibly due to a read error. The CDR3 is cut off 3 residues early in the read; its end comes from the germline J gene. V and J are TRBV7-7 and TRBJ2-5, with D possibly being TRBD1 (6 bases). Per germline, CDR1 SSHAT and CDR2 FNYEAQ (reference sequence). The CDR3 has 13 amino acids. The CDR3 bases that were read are TGTGCTAGCAGCTTGGACAGAAAAGAGACC. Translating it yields CASSLDRKET. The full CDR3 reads CASSLDRKETQYF.

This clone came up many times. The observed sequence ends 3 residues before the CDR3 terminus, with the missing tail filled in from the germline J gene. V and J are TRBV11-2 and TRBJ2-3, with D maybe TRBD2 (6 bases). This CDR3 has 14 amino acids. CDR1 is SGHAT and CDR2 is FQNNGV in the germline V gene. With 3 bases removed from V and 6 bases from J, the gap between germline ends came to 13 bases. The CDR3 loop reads CASSFGSRGDTQYF. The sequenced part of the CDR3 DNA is TGTGCCAGCAGCTTCGGCTCGCGGGGTGATACG.

CDR3 amino acids: CASSTTTGGQETQYF. CDR3 DNA, as far as it was read: TGTGCCAGCAGCACCACGACAGGGGGCCAAGAGACC. The chain has TRBV5-4 and TRBJ2-5; 9 positions agree with TRBD1. Read data end 3 residues before the CDR3 end; the end is taken from the germline J gene. V trimming: 4 bases; J trimming: 1 base; junction bases outside the gene matches: 5. The CDR3 covers 15 residues. Germline V lookup: CDR1 SGHNT, CDR2 YYREEE (reference sequence).

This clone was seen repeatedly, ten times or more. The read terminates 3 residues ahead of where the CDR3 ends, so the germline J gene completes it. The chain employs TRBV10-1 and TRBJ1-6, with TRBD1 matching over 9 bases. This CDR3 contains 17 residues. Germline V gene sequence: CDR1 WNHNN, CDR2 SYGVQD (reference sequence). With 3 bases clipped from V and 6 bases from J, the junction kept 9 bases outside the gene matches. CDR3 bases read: TGCGCCAGCAGTGACGATTGGGACAGGGATGGTAATTCACCC. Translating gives CASSDDWDRDGNSP. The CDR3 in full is CASSDDWDRDGNSPLHF.

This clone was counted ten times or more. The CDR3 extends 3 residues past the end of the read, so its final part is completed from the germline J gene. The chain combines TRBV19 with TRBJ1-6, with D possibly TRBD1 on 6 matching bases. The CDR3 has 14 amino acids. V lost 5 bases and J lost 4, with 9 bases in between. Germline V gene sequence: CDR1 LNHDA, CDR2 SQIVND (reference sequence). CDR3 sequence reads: CASSSGDYNSPLHF. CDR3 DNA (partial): TGTGCCAGTAGTTCAGGGGATTATAATTCACCC.

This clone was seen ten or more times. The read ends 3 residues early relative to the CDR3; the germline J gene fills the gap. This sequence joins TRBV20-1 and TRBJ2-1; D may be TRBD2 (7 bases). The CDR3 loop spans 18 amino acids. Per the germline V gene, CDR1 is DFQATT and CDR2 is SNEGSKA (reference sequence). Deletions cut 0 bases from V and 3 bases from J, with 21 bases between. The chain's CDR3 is CSARDSGAAGFFYNEQFF. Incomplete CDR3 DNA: TGCAGTGCTAGAGATTCGGGGGCAGCGGGGTTCTTCTACAATGAG.

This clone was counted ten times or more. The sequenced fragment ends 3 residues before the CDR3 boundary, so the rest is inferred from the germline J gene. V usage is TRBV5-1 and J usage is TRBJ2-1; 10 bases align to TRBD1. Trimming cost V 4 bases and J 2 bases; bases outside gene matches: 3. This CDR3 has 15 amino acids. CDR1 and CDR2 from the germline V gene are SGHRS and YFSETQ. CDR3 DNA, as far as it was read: TGCGCCAGCAGCCCGGGACAGGGGACCTACAATGAG. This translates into CASSPGQGTYNE. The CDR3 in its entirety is CASSPGQGTYNEQFF.

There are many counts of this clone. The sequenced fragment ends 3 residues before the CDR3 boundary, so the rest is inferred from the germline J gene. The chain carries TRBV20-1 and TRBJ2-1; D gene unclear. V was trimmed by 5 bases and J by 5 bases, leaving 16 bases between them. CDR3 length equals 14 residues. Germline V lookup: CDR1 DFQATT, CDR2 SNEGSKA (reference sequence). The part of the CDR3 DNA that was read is TGCAGTGCTCCCCATCCAAGCAAACACAATGAG. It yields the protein CSAPHPSKHNE. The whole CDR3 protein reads CSAPHPSKHNEQFF.

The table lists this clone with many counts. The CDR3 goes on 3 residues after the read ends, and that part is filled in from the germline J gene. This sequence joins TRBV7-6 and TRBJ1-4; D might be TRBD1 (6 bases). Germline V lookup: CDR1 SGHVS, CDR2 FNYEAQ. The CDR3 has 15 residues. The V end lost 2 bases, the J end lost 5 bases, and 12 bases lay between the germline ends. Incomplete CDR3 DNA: TGTGCCAGCAGCTTAAAGGGACACGGGAATGAAAAA. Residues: CASSLKGHGNEK. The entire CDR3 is CASSLKGHGNEKLFF.

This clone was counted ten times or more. The covered CDR3 bases are TGTGCCAGCAGTAAAGACACAACTAATGAAAAA. Protein sequence: CASSKDTTNEK. The CDR3 reads in full as CASSKDTTNEKLFF. The rearrangement joins TRBV6-1 to TRBJ1-4; D is unclear. The observed sequence ends 3 residues before the CDR3 terminus, with the missing tail filled in from the germline J gene. V lost 5 bases to trimming and J lost 0 bases, with 7 bases between them. In germline, CDR1 is MNHNS, CDR2 SASEGT. The CDR3 covers 14 residues.

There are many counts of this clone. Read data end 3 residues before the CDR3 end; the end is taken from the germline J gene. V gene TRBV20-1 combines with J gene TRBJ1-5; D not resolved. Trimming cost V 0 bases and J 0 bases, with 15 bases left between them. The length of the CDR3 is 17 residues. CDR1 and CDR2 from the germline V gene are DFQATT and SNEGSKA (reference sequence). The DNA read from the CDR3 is TGCAGTGCTAGAGATATGTCAGCAGACTATAGCAATCAGCCC. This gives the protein CSARDMSADYSNQP. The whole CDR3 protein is CSARDMSADYSNQPQHF.

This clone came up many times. The CDR3 protein is CASSEDLTYEQYF. CDR3 DNA (partial): TGTGCCAGCAGCGAGGACTTGACCTACGAG. The chain carries TRBV6-2 or TRBV6-3 and TRBJ2-7; D is possibly TRBD2 (5 bases). The read ends 3 residues before the CDR3 terminus; that terminus is restored from the germline J gene. CDR3 length equals 13 residues. V lost 6 bases to trimming and J lost 2 bases, with 11 bases between them. Germline V gene lookup returns CDR1 MNHEY and CDR2 SVGEGT.

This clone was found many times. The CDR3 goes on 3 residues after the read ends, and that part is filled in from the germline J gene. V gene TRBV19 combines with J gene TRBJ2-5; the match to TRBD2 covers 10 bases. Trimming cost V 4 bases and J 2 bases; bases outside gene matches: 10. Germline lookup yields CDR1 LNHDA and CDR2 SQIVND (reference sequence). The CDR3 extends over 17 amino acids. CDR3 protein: CASSTRTSGAKQETQYF. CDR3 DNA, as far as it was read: TGTGCCAGTAGTACCCGGACTAGCGGAGCAAAACAAGAGACC.

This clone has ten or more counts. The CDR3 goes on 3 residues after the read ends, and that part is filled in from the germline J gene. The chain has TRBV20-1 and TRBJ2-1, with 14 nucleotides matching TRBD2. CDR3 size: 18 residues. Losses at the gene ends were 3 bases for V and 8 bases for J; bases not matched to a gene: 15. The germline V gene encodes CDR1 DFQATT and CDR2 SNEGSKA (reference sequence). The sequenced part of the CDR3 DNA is TGCAGTGCTAGTTATCCCCGCTCCGGGACTAGCGGGAGCGATGAG. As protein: CSASYPRSGTSGSDE. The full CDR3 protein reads CSASYPRSGTSGSDEQFF.

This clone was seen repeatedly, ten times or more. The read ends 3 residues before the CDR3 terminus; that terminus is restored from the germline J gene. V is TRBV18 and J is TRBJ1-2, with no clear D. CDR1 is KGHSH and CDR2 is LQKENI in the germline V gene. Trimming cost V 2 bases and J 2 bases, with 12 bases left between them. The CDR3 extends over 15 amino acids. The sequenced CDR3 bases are TGTGCCAGCTCACCAGGCCAGGTCCTCAACTATGGC. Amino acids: CASSPGQVLNYG. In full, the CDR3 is CASSPGQVLNYGYTF.

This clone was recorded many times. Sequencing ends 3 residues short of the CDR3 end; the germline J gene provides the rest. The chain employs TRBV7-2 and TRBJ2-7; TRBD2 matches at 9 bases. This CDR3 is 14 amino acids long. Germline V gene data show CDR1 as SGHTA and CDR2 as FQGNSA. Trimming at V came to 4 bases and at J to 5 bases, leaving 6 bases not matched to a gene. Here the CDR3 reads CASSSSGEANEQYF. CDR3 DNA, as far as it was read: TGTGCCAGCAGCTCTAGCGGGGAGGCTAACGAG.

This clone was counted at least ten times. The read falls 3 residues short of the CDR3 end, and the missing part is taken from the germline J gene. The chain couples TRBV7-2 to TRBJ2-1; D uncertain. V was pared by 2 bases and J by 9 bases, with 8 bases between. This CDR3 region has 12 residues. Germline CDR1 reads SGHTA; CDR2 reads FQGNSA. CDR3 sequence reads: CASSLSIREQFF. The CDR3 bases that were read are TGTGCCAGCAGCTTATCTATACGTGAG. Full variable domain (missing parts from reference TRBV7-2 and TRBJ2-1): GAGVSQSPSNKVTEKGKDVELRCDPISGHTALYWYRQSLGQGLEFLIYFQGNSAPDKSGLPSDRFSAERTGGSVSTLTIQRTQQEDSAVYLCASSLSIREQFFGPGTRLTVL.

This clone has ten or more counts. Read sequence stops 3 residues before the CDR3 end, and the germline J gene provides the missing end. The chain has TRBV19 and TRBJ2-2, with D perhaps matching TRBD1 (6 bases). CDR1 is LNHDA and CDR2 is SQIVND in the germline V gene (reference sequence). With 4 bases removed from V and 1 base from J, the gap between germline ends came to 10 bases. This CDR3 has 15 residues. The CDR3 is CASSRYRVNTGELFF. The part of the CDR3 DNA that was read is TGTGCCAGTAGTAGGTACAGGGTGAACACCGGGGAG. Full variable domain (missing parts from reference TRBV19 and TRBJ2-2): DGGITQSPKYLFRKEGQNVTLSCEQNLNHDAMYWYRQDPGQGLRLIYYSQIVNDFQKGDIAEGYSVSREKKESFPLTVTSAQKNPTAFYLCASSRYRVNTGELFFGEGSRLTVL.